One TCR beta chain is described in this entry. Antigen: not known. The data are from a study of T cell repertoires in cytomegalovirus infection. Study at large: CMV infection and matching HLA type were both indicated by public TCR beta signatures.

The CDR3 consists of 14 residues. Germline lookup yields CDR1 LNHDA and CDR2 SQIVND (reference sequence). The germline V and J ends were trimmed by 1 base and 3 bases, with 7 bases remaining between them. TCRdb re-called the reads through MiXCR, storing one row per CDR3 protein. Of around 230,000 distinct CDR3 sequences listed, approximately 7% are singletons. Study-level points and caveats: Adding up the frequency of public TCR beta families identified people who carried CMV plus the relevant HLA. CMV-specific HLA-C-restricted TCR beta clonotypes dominated the ex vivo response.

This TCR was sampled from a human donor in good health (CMV status not recorded). Some clones in this sample may be carry-over from other donors' samples. The sequenced sample was PBMCs. The V and J genes are TRBV19 and TRBJ1-5; D uncertain. CDR3 region: CASSIGQNNQPQHF. The CDR3 nucleotides are TGTGCCAGTAGTATAGGCCAGAACAATCAGCCCCAGCATTTT.